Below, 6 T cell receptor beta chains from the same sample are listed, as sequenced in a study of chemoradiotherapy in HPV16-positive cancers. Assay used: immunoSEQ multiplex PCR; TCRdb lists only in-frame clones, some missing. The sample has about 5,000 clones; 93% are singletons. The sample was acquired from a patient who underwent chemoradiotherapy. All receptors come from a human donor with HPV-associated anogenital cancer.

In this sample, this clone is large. The CDR3 DNA reads as TGTGCCTGGGTGGGCCAGGGAGGGGTCGATGGCTACACCTTC. Translated: CAWVGQGGVDGYTF. The chain carries TRBV30 and TRBJ1-2; possibly TRBD1 for D (5 bases). The V end lost 5 bases, the J end lost 6 bases, and 19 bases lay between the germline ends. The CDR3 length is 14 residues. Per germline, CDR1 GTSNPN and CDR2 SVGIG (reference sequence).

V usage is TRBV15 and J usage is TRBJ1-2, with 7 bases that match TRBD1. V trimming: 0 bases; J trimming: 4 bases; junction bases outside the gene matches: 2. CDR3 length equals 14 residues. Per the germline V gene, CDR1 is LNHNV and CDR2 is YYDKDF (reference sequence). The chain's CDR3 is CATSRDKGAYGYTF. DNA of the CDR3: TGTGCCACCAGCAGAGACAAGGGGGCCTATGGCTACACCTTC.

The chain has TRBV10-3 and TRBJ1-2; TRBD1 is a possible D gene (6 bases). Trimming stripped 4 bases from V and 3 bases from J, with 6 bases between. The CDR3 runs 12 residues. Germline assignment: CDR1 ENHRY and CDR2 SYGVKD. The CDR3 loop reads CAISGQDYGYTF. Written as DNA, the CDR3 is TGTGCCATCAGTGGACAGGACTATGGCTACACCTTC.

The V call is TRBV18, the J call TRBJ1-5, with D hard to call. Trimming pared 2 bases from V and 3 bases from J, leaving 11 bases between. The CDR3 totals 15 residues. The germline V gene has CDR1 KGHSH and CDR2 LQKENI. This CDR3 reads CASSPERGYNQPQHF. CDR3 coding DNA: TGTGCCAGCTCACCAGAAAGAGGGTACAATCAGCCCCAGCATTTT.

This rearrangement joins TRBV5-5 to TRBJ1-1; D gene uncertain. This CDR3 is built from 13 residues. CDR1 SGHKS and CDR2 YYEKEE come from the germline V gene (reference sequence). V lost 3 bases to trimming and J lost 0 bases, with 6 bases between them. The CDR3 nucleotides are TGTGCCAGCAGCTCCTACCTGAACACTGAAGCTTTCTTT. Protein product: CASSSYLNTEAFF.

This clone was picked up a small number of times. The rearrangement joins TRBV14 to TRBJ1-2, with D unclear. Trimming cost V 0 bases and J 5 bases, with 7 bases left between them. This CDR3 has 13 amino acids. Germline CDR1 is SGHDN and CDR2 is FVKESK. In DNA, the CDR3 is TGTGCCAGCAGCCAAGAACGGCTGTATGGCTACACCTTC. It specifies CASSQERLYGYTF.